The table lists the clone carrying this TCR beta chain with a few counts. Sequencing libraries for TCR beta were prepared with iRepertoire HTBI primers and Arm-PCR of CDR3 regions. TCRdb redid the calling of the multiplex PCR reads with MiXCR, one entry per CDR3 protein. Among approximately 540,000 distinct CDR3 sequences listed, more than 10% were seen once. This entry comes from a study of regulatory T cells in long-lasting Graves disease. The CDR3 consists of 16 residues. In germline, CDR1 is DFQATT, CDR2 SNEGSKA (reference sequence). After removal of 4 bases from V and 0 bases from J, the junction contained 8 bases not matched to a gene. Time point described: newly diagnosed GD, antithyroid drugs for less than 3 months. PBMC RNA served as the TCR library source. The sample also formed part of further work on T cells in Graves' hyperthyroidism and ophthalmopathy.

The chain links TRBV20-1 to TRBJ2-1, with 8 bases identical to TRBD2. The receptor's source is a woman in her thirties with Graves disease. Source: peripheral blood mononuclear cells (PBMCs), taken at new diagnosis, from a patient treated with antithyroid drugs. The CDR3 reads CSATLIAGPSYNEQFF. CDR3 in DNA: TGCAGTGCTACTTTGATAGCGGGACCCTCCTACAATGAGCAGTTCTTC.